This note documents a single T cell receptor (beta chain) sequence. The antigen is undetermined. Unique molecular identifiers tagged individual cDNA molecules. TCRdb called the 5' RACE reads again in MiXCR, with one record for every CDR3 protein. This table holds over 80,000 distinct CDR3 sequences, less than 15% found once. These data come from a study of early T cells in non-severe SARS-CoV-2 infection. Study background: The authors sequenced bulk RNA from unsorted whole blood, leaving chains unpaired. Broader study findings: Missing private and CD4 specificities, VDJdb matching favored anti-spike CD8 responses.

Per the germline V gene, CDR1 is DFQATT and CDR2 is SNEGSKA (reference sequence). The CDR3 runs 14 residues. Deletions cut 2 bases from V and 2 bases from J, with 10 bases between. This chain connects TRBV20-1 to TRBJ1-3; tentative D call: TRBD1 (5 bases). Sample: whole blood, taken at baseline. The clonotype comes from an adult who was a healthcare worker with PCR-confirmed SARS-CoV-2 infection or an uninfected control (not recorded which). The CDR3 nucleotides are TGCAGTGCTAGACTCACAGGAGCTGGAAACACCATATATTTT. It specifies CSARLTGAGNTIYF.